The rows below give T cell receptor beta chains drawn from one sample of a study of blood T cell repertoires in COVID-19. TCRdb keeps only in-frame clones here, not all; method: immunoSEQ multiplex PCR. The repertoire includes some 14,000 clones, less than 75% of them detected once, and 20% to 25% sits in the top ten. The material sequenced was peripheral blood. The receptors come from a boy under 10 years old with active or convalescent COVID-19. The conserved cysteine and the conserved F or W are not part of the CDR3 here.

v_gene,j_gene,CDR3aa
TRBV27,TRBJ2-3,ASIQPPLAGTDTQY
TRBV3-1/TRBV3-2,TRBJ2-3,ASSQLFSDTQY
TRBV11-3,TRBJ2-1,ASSLTGGTSYNEQF
TRBV7-8,TRBJ1-2,ASSLGTGFLYGYT
TRBV28,TRBJ1-1,ASSLAGRGSAEAF
TRBV29-1,TRBJ1-1,SVGPGQARKSEAF
TRBV12-5,TRBJ2-5,ASGFRGSEDRETQY
TRBV5-1,TRBJ1-2,ASRQTGGYGYT
TRBV5-1,TRBJ1-1,ASSFYRMGGTEAF
TRBV30,TRBJ1-1,AWTLAGNTEAF
TRBV10-2,TRBJ1-1,ASTAGGGTEAF
TRBV2,TRBJ1-4,ASSRTGMGEKLF
TRBV7-8,TRBJ2-5,ASSNLDLGRGKETQY
TRBV19,TRBJ2-1,ASSIVEANEQF
TRBV2,TRBJ2-2,ASHFRANTGELF
TRBV27,TRBJ1-1,ASSLGRNQDTEAF
TRBV15,TRBJ1-2,ATSPTSPNYGYT
TRBV6-5,TRBJ2-1,ASSTTGTYYNEQF
TRBV6-2/TRBV6-3,TRBJ1-5,ASSLLAGQGINQPQH
TRBV27,TRBJ1-5,ASSLVPGMIQPQH
TRBV4-1,TRBJ1-4,ASSGSGPEKLF
TRBV28,TRBJ2-2,ASSWGEGRSGELF
TRBV27,TRBJ1-1,ASSASAGGGNEAF
TRBV18,TRBJ2-5,ASSPTTGGTGETQY
TRBV29-1,TRBJ2-3,SVAGKNTDTQY
TRBV4-1,TRBJ1-2,ASSHPGVARNYGYT
TRBV10-3,TRBJ2-2,AISSGGDTGELF
TRBV5-4,TRBJ2-3,ASSKGTGGSSTDTQY
TRBV11-3,TRBJ2-5,ASSKRGETQY
TRBV2,TRBJ2-7,ASRTPGGYEQY
TRBV29-1,TRBJ1-2,SVESSGIYGYT
TRBV6-5,TRBJ2-3,ASTATGTDTQY
TRBV6-5,TRBJ1-5,ASSLTGGYNQPQH
TRBV7-9,TRBJ2-1,ASSPSGRAWNEQF
TRBV4-1,TRBJ1-1,ASSPGQGMNTEAF
TRBV19,TRBJ1-2,ASSMAASSFYGYT
TRBV5-6,TRBJ1-6,ASSAGQGNSPLH
TRBV2,TRBJ2-5,ASRSEGAVGETQY
TRBV19,TRBJ2-1,ASTGGGGPYNEQF
TRBV12-3/TRBV12-4,TRBJ1-5,ASSLSPPQH
TRBV7-9,TRBJ1-2,ASSRGNYGYT
TRBV7-6,TRBJ1-1,ASSRGDGAF
TRBV12-3/TRBV12-4,TRBJ2-1,ASSYYSNNEQF
TRBV28,TRBJ1-5,ASTTLVGSIQPQH
TRBV3-1/TRBV3-2,TRBJ1-1,ASSQDRQGRTEAF
TRBV28,TRBJ2-7,ASSLGARGAYEQY